The T cell receptor (beta chain) described here comes from a study of T cell responses to AZD1222 COVID-19 vaccine. Details on this clone: Its antigen is unidentified.

Study observations and caveats: Epitopes outside B.1.351 and B.1.1.7 mutated regions reportedly drew nearly half of spike TCRs. Spike as a whole was targeted by vaccine-associated CD4 TCRs, dominant at 160-218 and 743-854.

CDR3 length: 14 amino acids. Germline V gene lookup returns CDR1 SEHNR and CDR2 FQNEAQ (reference sequence). V lost 3 bases and J 1 base, leaving 9 bases between the germline ends. TCRdb's table, derived via immunoSEQ multiplex PCR, lists solely in-frame clones and lacks some. The sample contains 140,000 or so clones, more than 85% of which appear only once. This TCR came from an adult who had recovered from COVID-19. This material consisted of peripheral blood, taken after recovery from COVID-19. The chain employs TRBV7-9 and TRBJ1-1, with D tentatively TRBD1 (6 bases). CDR3 residues: CASSFGQKNTEAFF. DNA of the CDR3: TGTGCCAGCAGCTTCGGACAGAAGAACACTGAAGCTTTCTTT.